One and the same sample provided the 25 T cell receptor beta chains below, sequenced in a study of T cells after yellow fever vaccination. TCRdb processed the 5' RACE reads anew with MiXCR; each CDR3 protein has one entry. The sample has around 590,000 distinct CDR3 sequences; approximately 13% are singletons. This specimen was PBMCs, taken on the day of the yellow fever booster vaccination. These receptors all stem from a man aged 25 to 40 who received the YFV17D yellow fever vaccine.

This chain uses TRBV5-1 with TRBJ2-2; 10 nucleotides align to TRBD2. Germline V gene lookup returns CDR1 SGHRS and CDR2 YFSETQ. J was trimmed by 9 bases and V by 2 bases; bases with no gene match: 7. CDR3 length: 15 residues. CDR3 amino acids: CASSFSPGLARELFF. In DNA, the CDR3 is TGCGCCAGCAGCTTCAGCCCGGGACTAGCGCGGGAGCTGTTTTTT.

V gene TRBV10-3 combines with J gene TRBJ2-3, with 9 bases fitting TRBD1. The J segment lost 5 bases and the V segment lost 11 bases, leaving 14 bases of the junction unmatched. Germline V gives CDR1 ENHRY, CDR2 SYGVKD. This CDR3 is built from 15 residues. DNA for the CDR3: TGTGCCGTCTCTCGGGACAGGGTGGTAAAAGATACGCAGTATTTT. Translation gives CAVSRDRVVKDTQYF.

In nucleotides, the CDR3 is TGTGCCATCAGTGAGTCGCACAGGGTCCGGGGAGAGACCCAGTACTTC. It encodes CAISESHRVRGETQYF. The V gene is TRBV10-3, the J gene TRBJ2-5, with D possibly matching TRBD1 (6 bases). This CDR3 spans 16 amino acids. Between the trimmed V and J ends, which lost 0 bases and 4 bases, there was a span of 15 bases. The germline V gene has CDR1 ENHRY and CDR2 SYGVKD.

The V call is TRBV5-1, the J call TRBJ2-3; D perhaps matches TRBD2 (5 bases). Germline CDR1 reads SGHRS; CDR2 reads YFSETQ. This CDR3 region has 15 residues. The V gene lost 0 bases and the J gene lost 4 bases, with 12 bases spanning the gap. CDR3 sequence (DNA): TGCGCCAGCAGCTTGGAACCGGGGATGCCAGATACGCAGTATTTT. It translates to CASSLEPGMPDTQYF.

The DNA of the CDR3 is TGTGCCAGCAGCCAAGAGGTCAGGGGAGGGGGAAGCTCCGAGCAGTACTTC. Its protein product is CASSQEVRGGGSSEQYF. The J gene is TRBJ2-7, the V gene TRBV3-1; weak D call: TRBD2 (7 bases). Trimming left V 0 bases short and J 6 bases short, with 21 bases between. The CDR3 length is 17 residues. Germline V gives CDR1 LGHDT, CDR2 YNNKEL (reference sequence).

The chain couples TRBV6-1 to TRBJ1-5; D is undetermined. CDR1 and CDR2 (germline): MNHNS, SASEGT. The length of the CDR3 is 14 residues. V shed 5 bases and J shed 9 bases, with 17 bases lying between them. The CDR3 nucleotides read TGTGCCAGCAGTCCCGAGGCCCTCGGTGGGCCCCAGCATTTT. Protein product: CASSPEALGGPQHF.

This clonotype has only a few counts. The CDR3 region is CASTQGGRRGEQYF. Here the CDR3 DNA reads TGTGCCAGCACTCAAGGGGGACGAAGGGGCGAGCAGTACTTC. The rearrangement links TRBV3-1 to TRBJ2-7; the D gene is possibly TRBD1 (6 bases). This CDR3 region has 14 residues. Germline values: CDR1 LGHDT, CDR2 YNNKEL (reference sequence). The V end lost 7 bases, the J end lost 6 bases, and 19 bases lay between the germline ends.

This clonotype was picked up a small number of times. The genes are TRBV5-6 and TRBJ2-7; the match to TRBD2 covers 7 bases. The ends lost 5 bases at V and 5 bases at J; junction bases unmatched: 10. Per the germline V gene, CDR1 is SGHDT and CDR2 is YYEEEE. The CDR3 contains 14 residues. The chain's CDR3 is CASRHSGAGNEQYF. CDR3 coding DNA: TGTGCCAGCAGACACAGCGGGGCAGGAAACGAGCAGTACTTC.

The sample holds a few counts of this clonotype. This chain links TRBV6-2 or TRBV6-3 with TRBJ2-7; 7 nucleotides agree with TRBD1. V lost 7 bases to trimming and J lost 4 bases; unmatched junction nucleotides: 10. Per the germline V gene, CDR1 is MNHEY and CDR2 is SVGEGT. The CDR3 totals 14 residues. The CDR3 DNA sequence: TGTGCCAGCACCTACCGGGACAGATTTTACGAGCAGTACTTC. It is translated as CASTYRDRFYEQYF.

Only a few counts were recorded for this clonotype. This chain links TRBV11-1 with TRBJ2-2; 8 bases line up with TRBD1. The CDR3 is 16 amino acids. Per the germline V gene, CDR1 is SGHAT and CDR2 is FQDESV (reference sequence). J gave up 1 base and V 5 bases, and 6 bases lay outside the gene matches. The CDR3, as DNA: TGTGCCAGCAGCGCTACCGGGACAGGGAACACCGGGGAGCTGTTTTTT. Amino acid sequence: CASSATGTGNTGELFF.

This chain links TRBV11-1 with TRBJ2-5; 9 bases match TRBD2. Germline V lookup: CDR1 SGHAT, CDR2 FQDESV (reference sequence). The CDR3 spans 18 residues. V lost 2 bases and J lost 2; bases outside the gene matches: 12. The CDR3 DNA reads TGTGCCAGCAGCTTAAAGAGTAGGGCGGGAGGGCTACAAGAGACCCAGTACTTC. This codes for CASSLKSRAGGLQETQYF.

This clonotype was detected only a few times. The chain employs TRBV12-3 or TRBV12-4 and TRBJ2-2; possibly TRBD2 for D (7 bases). The CDR3 is made up of 13 amino acids. Between the trimmed V and J ends, which lost 6 bases and 7 bases, there was a span of 12 bases. CDR3 sequence reads: CASSIGGVGELFF. The CDR3 DNA sequence: TGTGCCAGCAGCATAGGGGGGGTCGGGGAGCTGTTTTTT.

This clonotype was counted only a few times. The chain recombines TRBV3-1 with TRBJ2-7, with a weak D call TRBD1 (5 bases). The CDR3 is made up of 14 amino acids. Germline values: CDR1 LGHDT, CDR2 YNNKEL (reference sequence). V lost 4 bases and J lost 5, with 15 bases in between. This CDR3 is CASSPQGLGDEQYF. The DNA of the CDR3 is TGTGCCAGCAGCCCGCAGGGCCTTGGAGACGAGCAGTACTTC.

This clonotype has only a few counts. The chain has TRBV7-8 and TRBJ1-3; maybe TRBD1 (5 bases). Trimming took off 4 bases at V and 0 bases at J, with 10 bases between the two ends. Germline V lookup: CDR1 SGHVS, CDR2 FQNEAQ. This CDR3 is 15 amino acids long. The CDR3 reads CASSYGGVSGNTIYF. CDR3 nucleotide sequence: TGTGCCAGCAGCTATGGGGGGGTCTCTGGAAACACCATATATTTT.

There are a few counts of this clonotype. The CDR3 sequence is CASTLRGTDTQYF. The CDR3 nucleotides read TGTGCCAGCACCCTTCGGGGCACAGATACGCAGTATTTT. The V call is TRBV3-1, the J call TRBJ2-3, with D uncertain. Germline V gene sequence: CDR1 LGHDT, CDR2 YNNKEL (reference sequence). The CDR3 spans 13 residues. Trimming removed 7 bases from V and 1 base from J, with 9 bases in between.

This clonotype was counted only a few times. The CDR3 sequence: CASSKMGAYGYTF. The CDR3 DNA reads as TGTGCCAGCAGCAAAATGGGGGCATATGGCTACACCTTC. This rearrangement joins TRBV21-1 to TRBJ1-2; the table's D call, TRBD1, has no DNA check behind it. TRBV21-1 is a pseudogene locus. The CDR3 has 13 amino acids.

This clonotype was counted between two and nine times. V gene TRBV20-1 combines with J gene TRBJ2-7, with D hard to call. Germline V gene sequence: CDR1 DFQATT, CDR2 SNEGSKA (reference sequence). Trimming cost V 7 bases and J 2 bases, with 6 bases left between them. This CDR3 has 10 residues. The CDR3 here is CSEDAYEQYF. The CDR3 bases are TGCAGTGAGGATGCCTACGAGCAGTACTTC.

The V call is TRBV20-1, the J call TRBJ2-3; 9 nucleotides agree with TRBD2. The CDR3 is 16 amino acids. From germline, CDR1 is DFQATT and CDR2 SNEGSKA (reference sequence). Unmatched junction bases numbered 8, after V lost 3 bases and J lost 1 base. For the CDR3, the DNA is TGCAGTGCTAGTGGTGGTTGGACTAGCGGCACAGATACGCAGTATTTT. Protein: CSASGGWTSGTDTQYF.

The chain employs TRBV20-1 and TRBJ2-1; TRBD2 agrees at 14 bases. Germline V CDR1 and CDR2: DFQATT, SNEGSKA (reference sequence). There are 13 residues in the CDR3. The chain's CDR3 is CRTGTSGSNEQFF. Here the CDR3 DNA reads TGCCGCACCGGGACTAGCGGGAGTAATGAGCAGTTCTTC.

This clonotype was recorded many times. V is TRBV7-2 and J is TRBJ2-7; the D gene is possibly TRBD1 (6 bases). This CDR3 has 12 residues. V lost 3 bases and J 4 bases, leaving 7 bases between the germline ends. From germline, CDR1 is SGHTA and CDR2 FQGNSA. The CDR3 DNA reads as TGTGCCAGCAGCTTCGACAGGTACGAGCAGTACTTC. Encoded protein: CASSFDRYEQYF.

The V and J genes are TRBV28 and TRBJ2-2; the D is unclear. CDR1 and CDR2 (germline): MDHEN, SYDVKM. The V end lost 3 bases, the J end lost 6 bases, and 17 bases lay between the germline ends. CDR3 length: 16 residues. The CDR3 reads CASSFPGLLLSGELFF. In DNA form, the CDR3 reads TGTGCCAGCAGTTTCCCCGGGCTATTGCTTTCCGGGGAGCTGTTTTTT.

This clonotype was detected only a few times. The rearrangement uses TRBV3-1 and TRBJ2-7, with D perhaps TRBD2 (6 bases). Trimming shortened V by 4 bases and J by 3 bases, and 31 bases separated the two germline ends. The V gene's germline CDR1 is LGHDT and CDR2 YNNKEL (reference sequence). The CDR3 totals 20 residues. Written as DNA, the CDR3 is TGTGCCAGCAGCCCTCTAAAGAACTCCGGGACTCACCTGACTTACTACGAGCAGTACTTC. Translated, it gives CASSPLKNSGTHLTYYEQYF.

J is TRBJ1-6 and V is TRBV6-1; 7 nucleotides agree with TRBD1. The CDR3 is made up of 15 amino acids. V shed 5 bases and J 10 bases; nucleotides not matched to a gene: 11. CDR1 is MNHNS and CDR2 is SASEGT in the germline V gene. The CDR3 is CASSPHQGEGSPLHF. For the CDR3, the DNA is TGTGCCAGCAGTCCCCATCAGGGGGAGGGATCACCCCTCCACTTT.

This clonotype has just a few counts. The chain is built from TRBV7-9 and TRBJ1-5; D is ambiguous. The V end was cut by 4 bases, the J end by 0 bases, with 7 bases between. This CDR3 spans 14 amino acids. Germline V gene lookup returns CDR1 SEHNR and CDR2 FQNEAQ (reference sequence). Written as DNA, the CDR3 is TGTGCCAGCAGCTCCTCAGGTAGCAATCAGCCCCAGCATTTT. It is translated as CASSSSGSNQPQHF.

The rearrangement joins TRBV5-1 to TRBJ1-6, with 11 bases that match TRBD1. The germline gives CDR1 SGHRS, CDR2 YFSETQ. There are 15 residues in the CDR3. The junction had 7 bases not matched to a gene; V was cut back by 5 bases and J by 9 bases. The CDR3, as DNA: TGCGCCAGCAGGGCTTCTGGGACAGGGGGTTCACCCCTCCACTTT. Protein sequence: CASRASGTGGSPLHF.